The present T cell receptor beta chain was sequenced within a study of shared T cell receptors in the human thymus. The repertoire was sequenced with immunoSEQ multiplex PCR; TCRdb's copy has only in-frame clones and lacks some. The sample records 63,000 or so clones, nearly 95% being singletons. Between the trimmed V and J ends, which lost 2 bases and 3 bases, there was a span of 11 bases. This CDR3 has 14 residues. Per the germline V gene, CDR1 is SNHLY and CDR2 is FYNNEI. This sequence originates from a human donor. The sample taken for sequencing was thymocytes. This sequence joins TRBV2 and TRBJ2-7; no firm D call. Here the CDR3 reads CASSEPGLHYEQYF. The CDR3 DNA sequence: TGTGCCAGCAGTGAACCCGGGCTACACTACGAGCAGTACTTC.